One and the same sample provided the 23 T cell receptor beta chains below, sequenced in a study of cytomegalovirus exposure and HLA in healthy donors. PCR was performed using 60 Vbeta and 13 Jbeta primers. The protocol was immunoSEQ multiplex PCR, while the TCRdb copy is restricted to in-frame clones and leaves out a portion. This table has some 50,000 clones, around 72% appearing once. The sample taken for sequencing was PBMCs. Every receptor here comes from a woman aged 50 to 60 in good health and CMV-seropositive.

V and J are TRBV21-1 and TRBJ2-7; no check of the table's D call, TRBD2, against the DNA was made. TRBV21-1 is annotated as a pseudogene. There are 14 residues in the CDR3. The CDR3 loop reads CASSRFGLNYEQYF. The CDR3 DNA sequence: TGTGCCAGCAGCAGATTTGGACTGAACTACGAGCAGTACTTC.

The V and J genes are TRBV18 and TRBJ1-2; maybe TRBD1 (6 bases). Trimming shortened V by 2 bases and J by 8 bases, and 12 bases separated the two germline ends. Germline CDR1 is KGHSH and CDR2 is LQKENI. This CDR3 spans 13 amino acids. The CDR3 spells CASSPRGQDGYTF. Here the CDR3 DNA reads TGTGCCAGCTCACCAAGGGGACAAGACGGCTACACCTTC.

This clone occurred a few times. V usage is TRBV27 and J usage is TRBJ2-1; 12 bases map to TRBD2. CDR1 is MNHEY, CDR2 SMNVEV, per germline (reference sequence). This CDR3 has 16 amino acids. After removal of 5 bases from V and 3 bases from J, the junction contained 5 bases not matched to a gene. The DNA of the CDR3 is TGTGCCAGCAGTCCGCGGACTAGCGGGAACTACAATGAGCAGTTCTTC. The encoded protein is CASSPRTSGNYNEQFF.

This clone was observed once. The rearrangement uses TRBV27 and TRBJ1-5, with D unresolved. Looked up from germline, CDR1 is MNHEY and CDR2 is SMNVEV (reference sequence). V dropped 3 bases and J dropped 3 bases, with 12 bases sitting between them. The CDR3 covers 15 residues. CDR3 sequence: CASSLLREANQPQHF. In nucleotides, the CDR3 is TGTGCCAGCAGTTTGCTCCGCGAGGCCAATCAGCCCCAGCATTTT.

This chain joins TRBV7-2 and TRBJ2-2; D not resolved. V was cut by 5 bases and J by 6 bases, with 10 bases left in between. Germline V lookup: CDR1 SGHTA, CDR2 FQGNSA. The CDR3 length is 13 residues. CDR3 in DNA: TGTGCCAGCAGCCCCGTGGCAGCCGGGGAGCTGTTTTTT. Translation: CASSPVAAGELFF.

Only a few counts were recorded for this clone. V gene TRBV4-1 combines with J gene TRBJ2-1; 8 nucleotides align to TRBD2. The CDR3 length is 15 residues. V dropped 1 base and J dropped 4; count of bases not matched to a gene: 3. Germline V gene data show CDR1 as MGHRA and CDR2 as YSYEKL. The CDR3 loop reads CASSQVAGNYNEQFF. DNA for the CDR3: TGCGCCAGCAGCCAAGTAGCGGGAAATTACAATGAGCAGTTCTTC.

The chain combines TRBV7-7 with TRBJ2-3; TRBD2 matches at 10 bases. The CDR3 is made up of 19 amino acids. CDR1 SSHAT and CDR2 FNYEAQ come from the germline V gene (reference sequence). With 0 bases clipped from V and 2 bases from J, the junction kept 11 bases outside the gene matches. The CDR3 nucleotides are TGTGCCAGCAGCTTAGCGAAGGGGACTAGCGAATATATCACAGATACGCAGTATTTT. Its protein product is CASSLAKGTSEYITDTQYF.

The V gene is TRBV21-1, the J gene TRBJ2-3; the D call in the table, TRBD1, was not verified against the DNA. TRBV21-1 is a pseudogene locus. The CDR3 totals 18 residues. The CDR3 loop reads CASSAKAREGAKTDTQYF. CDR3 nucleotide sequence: TGTGCCAGCAGCGCAAAAGCCCGCGAGGGGGCTAAGACAGATACGCAGTATTTT.

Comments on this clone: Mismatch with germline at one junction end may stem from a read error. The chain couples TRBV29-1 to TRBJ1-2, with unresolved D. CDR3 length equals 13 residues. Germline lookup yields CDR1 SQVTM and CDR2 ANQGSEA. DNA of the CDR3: TGCAGCGTTGAGTTTGCAGTCAACTATGGCTACTCCTTC. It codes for CSVEFAVNYGYSF.

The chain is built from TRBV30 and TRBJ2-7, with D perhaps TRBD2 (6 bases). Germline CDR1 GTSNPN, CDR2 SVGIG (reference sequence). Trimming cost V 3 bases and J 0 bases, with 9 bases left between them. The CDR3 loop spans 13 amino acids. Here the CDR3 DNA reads TGTGCCTGGAGGGGACTTAGCTCCTACGAGCAGTACTTC. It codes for CAWRGLSSYEQYF.

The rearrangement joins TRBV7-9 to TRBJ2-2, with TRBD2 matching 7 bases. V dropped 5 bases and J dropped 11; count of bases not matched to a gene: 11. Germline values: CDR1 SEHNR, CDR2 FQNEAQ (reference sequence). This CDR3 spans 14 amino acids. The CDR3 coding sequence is TGTGCCAGCAGCCCCCGGGGGGACCTCGGTGAGCTGTTTTTT. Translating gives CASSPRGDLGELFF.

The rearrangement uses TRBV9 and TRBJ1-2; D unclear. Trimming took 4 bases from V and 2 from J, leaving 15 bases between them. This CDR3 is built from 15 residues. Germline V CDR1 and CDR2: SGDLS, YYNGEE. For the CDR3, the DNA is TGTGCCAGCAGCAACGGACTGACCGGCAACTATGGCTACACCTTC. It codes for CASSNGLTGNYGYTF.

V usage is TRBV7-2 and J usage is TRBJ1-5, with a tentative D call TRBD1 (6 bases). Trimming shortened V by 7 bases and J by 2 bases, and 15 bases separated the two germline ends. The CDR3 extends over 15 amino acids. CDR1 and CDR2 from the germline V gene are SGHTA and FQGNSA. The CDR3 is CASNLQGQGNQPQHF. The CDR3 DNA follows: TGTGCCAGCAACCTACAGGGTCAGGGCAATCAGCCCCAGCATTTT.

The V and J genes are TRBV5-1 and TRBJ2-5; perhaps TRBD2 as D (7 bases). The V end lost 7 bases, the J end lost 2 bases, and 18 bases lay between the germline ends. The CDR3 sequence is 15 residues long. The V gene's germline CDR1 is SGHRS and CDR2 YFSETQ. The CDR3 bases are TGCGCCAGCGGGAGGGGGGGGAGTATACAAGAGACCCAGTACTTC. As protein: CASGRGGSIQETQYF.

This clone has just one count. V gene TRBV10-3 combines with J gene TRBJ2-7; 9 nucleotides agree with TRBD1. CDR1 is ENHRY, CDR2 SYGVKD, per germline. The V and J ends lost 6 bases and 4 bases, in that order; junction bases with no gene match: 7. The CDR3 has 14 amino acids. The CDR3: CAISPGQGLYEQYF. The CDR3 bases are TGTGCCATCAGCCCGGGACAGGGATTGTACGAGCAGTACTTC.

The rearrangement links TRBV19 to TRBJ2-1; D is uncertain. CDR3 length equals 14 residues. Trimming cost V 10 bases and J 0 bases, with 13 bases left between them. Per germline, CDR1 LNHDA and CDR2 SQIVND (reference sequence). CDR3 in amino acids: CATLGQSSYNEQFF. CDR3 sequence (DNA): TGTGCCACCCTAGGTCAGAGCTCCTACAATGAGCAGTTCTTC. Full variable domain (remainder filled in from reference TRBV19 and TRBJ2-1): DGGITQSPKYLFRKEGQNVTLSCEQNLNHDAMYWYRQDPGQGLRLIYYSQIVNDFQKGDIAEGYSVSREKKESFPLTVTSAQKNPTAFYLCATLGQSSYNEQFFGPGTRLTVL.

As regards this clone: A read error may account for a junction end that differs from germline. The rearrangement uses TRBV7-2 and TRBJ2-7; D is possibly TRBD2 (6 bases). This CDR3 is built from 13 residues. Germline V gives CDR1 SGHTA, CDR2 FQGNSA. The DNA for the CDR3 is TGTGCCAGCAGCGTAGCCGGGGGCTACGAGCAGTACTTC. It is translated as CASSVAGGYEQYF.

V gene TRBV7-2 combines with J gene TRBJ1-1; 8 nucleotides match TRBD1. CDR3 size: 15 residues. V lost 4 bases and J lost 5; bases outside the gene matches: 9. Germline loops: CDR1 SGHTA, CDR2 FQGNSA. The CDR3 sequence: CASSSILTGGTEAFF. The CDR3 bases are TGTGCCAGCAGCTCCATCCTCACAGGGGGAACTGAAGCTTTCTTT.

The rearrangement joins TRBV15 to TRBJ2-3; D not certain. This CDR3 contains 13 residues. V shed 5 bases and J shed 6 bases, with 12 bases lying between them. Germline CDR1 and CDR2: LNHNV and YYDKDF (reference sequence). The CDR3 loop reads CATSGPRMDTQYF. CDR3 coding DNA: TGTGCCACCAGCGGCCCTAGGATGGATACGCAGTATTTT.

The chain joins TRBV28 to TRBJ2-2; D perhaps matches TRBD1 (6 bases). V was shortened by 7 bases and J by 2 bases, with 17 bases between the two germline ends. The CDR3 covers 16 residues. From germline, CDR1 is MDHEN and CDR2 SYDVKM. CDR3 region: CASNQLTGPNTGELFF. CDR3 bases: TGTGCCAGCAATCAGCTGACAGGACCAAACACCGGGGAGCTGTTTTTT.

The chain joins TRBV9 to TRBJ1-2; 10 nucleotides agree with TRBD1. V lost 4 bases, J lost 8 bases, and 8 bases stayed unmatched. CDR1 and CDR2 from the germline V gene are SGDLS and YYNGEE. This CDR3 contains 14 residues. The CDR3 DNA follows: TGTGCCAGCAGCCCCGGGACAGGGGCAGGAGGCTACACCTTC. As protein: CASSPGTGAGGYTF.

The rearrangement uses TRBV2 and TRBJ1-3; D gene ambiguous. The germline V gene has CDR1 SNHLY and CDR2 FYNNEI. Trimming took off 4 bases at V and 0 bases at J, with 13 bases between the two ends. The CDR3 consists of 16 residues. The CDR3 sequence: CASSGRRMSSGNTIYF. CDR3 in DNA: TGTGCCAGCAGTGGGAGACGGATGAGCTCTGGAAACACCATATATTTT.

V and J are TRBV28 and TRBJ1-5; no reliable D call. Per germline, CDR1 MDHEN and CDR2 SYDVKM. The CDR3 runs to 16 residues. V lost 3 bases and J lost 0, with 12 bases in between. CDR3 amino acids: CASSLLARFSNQPQHF. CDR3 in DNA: TGTGCCAGCAGTTTGTTGGCCCGCTTTAGCAATCAGCCCCAGCATTTT.